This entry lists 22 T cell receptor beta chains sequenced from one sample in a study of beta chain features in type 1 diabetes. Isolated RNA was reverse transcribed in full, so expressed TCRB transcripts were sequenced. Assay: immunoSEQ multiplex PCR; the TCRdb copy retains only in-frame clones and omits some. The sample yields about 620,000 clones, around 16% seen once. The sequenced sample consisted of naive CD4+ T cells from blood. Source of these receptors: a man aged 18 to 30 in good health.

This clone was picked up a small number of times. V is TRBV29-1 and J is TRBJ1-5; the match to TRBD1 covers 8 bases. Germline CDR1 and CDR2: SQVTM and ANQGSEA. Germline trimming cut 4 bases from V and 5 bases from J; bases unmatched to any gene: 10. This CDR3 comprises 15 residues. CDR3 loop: CSVGTGGTGDQPQHF. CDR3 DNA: TGCAGCGTTGGAACCGGCGGGACAGGAGATCAGCCCCAGCATTTT.

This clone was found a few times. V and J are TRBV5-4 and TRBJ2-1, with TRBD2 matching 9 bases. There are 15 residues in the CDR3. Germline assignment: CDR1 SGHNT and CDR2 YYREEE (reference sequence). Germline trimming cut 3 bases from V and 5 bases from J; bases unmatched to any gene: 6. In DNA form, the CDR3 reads TGTGCCAGCAGCTGGTTTAGCGGGAGCCACAATGAGCAGTTCTTC. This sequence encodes CASSWFSGSHNEQFF. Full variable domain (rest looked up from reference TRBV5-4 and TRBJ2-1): ETGVTQSPTHLIKTRGQQVTLRCSSQSGHNTVSWYQQALGQGPQFIFQYYREEENGRGNFPPRFSGLQFPNYSSELNVNALELDDSALYLCASSWFSGSHNEQFFGPGTRLTVL.

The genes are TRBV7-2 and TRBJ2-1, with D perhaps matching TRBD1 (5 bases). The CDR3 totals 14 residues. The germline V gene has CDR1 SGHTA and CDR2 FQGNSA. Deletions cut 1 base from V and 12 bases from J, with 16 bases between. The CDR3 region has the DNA TGTGCCAGCAGCTTAGGTGGGGCAGTTAGGGGGCAGTTCTTC. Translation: CASSLGGAVRGQFF.

The CDR3 DNA follows: TGTGCCAGCAGTCCCCCTGGGGCCAACGTCCTGACTTTC. It specifies CASSPPGANVLTF. The chain uses TRBV7-3 and TRBJ2-6; no clear D. This CDR3 contains 13 residues. The V and J ends lost 6 bases and 2 bases respectively, with 5 bases between them. CDR1 is SGHTA and CDR2 is FQGTGA in the germline V gene. The whole variable domain, remainder taken from reference TRBV7-3 and TRBJ2-6, is GAGVSQTPSNKVTEKGKYVELRCDPISGHTALYWYRQSLGQGPEFLIYFQGTGAADDSGLPNDRFFAVRPEGSVSTLKIQRTERGDSAVYLCASSPPGANVLTFGAGSRLTVL.

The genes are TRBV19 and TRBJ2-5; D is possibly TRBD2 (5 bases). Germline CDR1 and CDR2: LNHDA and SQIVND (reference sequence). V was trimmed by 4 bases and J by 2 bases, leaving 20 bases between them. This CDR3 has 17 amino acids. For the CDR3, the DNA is TGTGCCAGTAGTACCCCCGGGCGCGGGCCTTCTCAAGAGACCCAGTACTTC. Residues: CASSTPGRGPSQETQYF.

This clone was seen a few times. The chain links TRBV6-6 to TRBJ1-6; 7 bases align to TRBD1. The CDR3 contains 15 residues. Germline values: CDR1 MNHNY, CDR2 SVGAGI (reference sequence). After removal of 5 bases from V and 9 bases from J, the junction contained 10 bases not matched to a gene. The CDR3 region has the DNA TGTGCCAGCAGTCCCGCGGACAGGATGGGTTCACCCCTCCACTTT. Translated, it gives CASSPADRMGSPLHF.

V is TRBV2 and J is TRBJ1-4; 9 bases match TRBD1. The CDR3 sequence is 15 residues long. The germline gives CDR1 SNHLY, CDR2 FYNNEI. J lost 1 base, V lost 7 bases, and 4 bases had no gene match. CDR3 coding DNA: TGTGCCAGCAACGGACAGGGGCTAACTAATGAAAAACTGTTTTTT. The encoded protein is CASNGQGLTNEKLFF.

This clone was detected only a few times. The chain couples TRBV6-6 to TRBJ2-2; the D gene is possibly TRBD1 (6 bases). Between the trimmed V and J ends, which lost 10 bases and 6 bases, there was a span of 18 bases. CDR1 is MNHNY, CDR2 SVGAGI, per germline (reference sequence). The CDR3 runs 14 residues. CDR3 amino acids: CAIAGASRAGELFF. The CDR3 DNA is TGTGCCATCGCAGGGGCCTCGAGGGCCGGGGAGCTGTTTTTT.

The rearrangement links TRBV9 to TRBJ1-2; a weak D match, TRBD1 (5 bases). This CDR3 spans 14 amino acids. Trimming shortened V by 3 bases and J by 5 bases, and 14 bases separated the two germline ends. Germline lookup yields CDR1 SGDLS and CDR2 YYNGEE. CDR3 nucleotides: TGTGCCAGCAGCGCCCGTCGGGGCGGGTATGGCTACACCTTC. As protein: CASSARRGGYGYTF.

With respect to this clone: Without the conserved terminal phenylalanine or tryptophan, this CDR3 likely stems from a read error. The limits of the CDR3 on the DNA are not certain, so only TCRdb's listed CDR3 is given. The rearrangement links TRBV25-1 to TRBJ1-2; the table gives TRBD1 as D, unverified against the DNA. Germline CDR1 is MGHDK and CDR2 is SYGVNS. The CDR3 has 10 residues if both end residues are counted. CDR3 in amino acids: CASSETGQTR.

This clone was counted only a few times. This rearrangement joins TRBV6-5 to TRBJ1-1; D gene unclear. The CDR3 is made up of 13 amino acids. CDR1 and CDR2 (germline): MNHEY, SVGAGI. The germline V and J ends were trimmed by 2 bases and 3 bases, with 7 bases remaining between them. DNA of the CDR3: TGTGCCAGCAGTTACAGGGTTGACACTGAAGCTTTCTTT. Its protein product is CASSYRVDTEAFF.

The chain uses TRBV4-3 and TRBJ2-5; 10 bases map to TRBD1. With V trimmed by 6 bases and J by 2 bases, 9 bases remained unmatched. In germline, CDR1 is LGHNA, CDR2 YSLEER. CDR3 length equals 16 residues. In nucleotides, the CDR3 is TGCGCCAGCAGTCAGGGACGGACAGGGGGGCAAGAGACCCAGTACTTC. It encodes CASSQGRTGGQETQYF.

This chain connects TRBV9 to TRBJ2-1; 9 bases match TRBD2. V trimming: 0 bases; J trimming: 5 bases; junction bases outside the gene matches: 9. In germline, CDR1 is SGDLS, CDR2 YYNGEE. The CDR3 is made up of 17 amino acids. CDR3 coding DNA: TGTGCCAGCAGCGTAGGACGCGCGGGAGGGCCTCACAATGAGCAGTTCTTC. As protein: CASSVGRAGGPHNEQFF. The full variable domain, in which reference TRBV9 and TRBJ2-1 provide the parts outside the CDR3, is DSGVTQTPKHLITATGQRVTLRCSPRSGDLSVYWYQQSLDQGLQFLIQYYNGEERAKGNILERFSAQQFPDLHSELNLSSLELGDSALYFCASSVGRAGGPHNEQFFGPGTRLTVL.

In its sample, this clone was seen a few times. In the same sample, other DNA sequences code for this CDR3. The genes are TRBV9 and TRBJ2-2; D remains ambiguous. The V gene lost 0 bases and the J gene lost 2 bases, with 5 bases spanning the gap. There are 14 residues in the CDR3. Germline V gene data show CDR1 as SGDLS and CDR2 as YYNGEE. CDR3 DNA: TGTGCCAGCAGCGTAGCAGGAAACACCGGGGAGCTGTTTTTT. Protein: CASSVAGNTGELFF. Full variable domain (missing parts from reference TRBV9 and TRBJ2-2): DSGVTQTPKHLITATGQRVTLRCSPRSGDLSVYWYQQSLDQGLQFLIQYYNGEERAKGNILERFSAQQFPDLHSELNLSSLELGDSALYFCASSVAGNTGELFFGEGSRLTVL.

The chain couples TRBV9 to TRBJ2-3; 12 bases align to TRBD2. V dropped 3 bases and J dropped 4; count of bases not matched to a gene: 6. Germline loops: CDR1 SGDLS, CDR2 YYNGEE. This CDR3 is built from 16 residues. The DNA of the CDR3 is TGTGCCAGCAGCGCGCGACTAGCGGGAGAGGCAGATACGCAGTATTTT. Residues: CASSARLAGEADTQYF.

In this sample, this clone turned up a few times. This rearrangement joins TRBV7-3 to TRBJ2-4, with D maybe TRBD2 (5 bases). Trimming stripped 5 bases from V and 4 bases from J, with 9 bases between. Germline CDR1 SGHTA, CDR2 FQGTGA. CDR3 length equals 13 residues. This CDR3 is CASSPRGKNIQYF. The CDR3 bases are TGTGCCAGCAGCCCCCGGGGTAAAAACATTCAGTACTTC. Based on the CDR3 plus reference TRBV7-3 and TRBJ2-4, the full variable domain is GAGVSQTPSNKVTEKGKYVELRCDPISGHTALYWYRQSLGQGPEFLIYFQGTGAADDSGLPNDRFFAVRPEGSVSTLKIQRTERGDSAVYLCASSPRGKNIQYFGAGTRLSVL.

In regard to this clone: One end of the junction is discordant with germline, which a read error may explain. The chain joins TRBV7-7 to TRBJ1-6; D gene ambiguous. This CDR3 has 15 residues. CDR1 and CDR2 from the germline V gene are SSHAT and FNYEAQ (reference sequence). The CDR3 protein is CASSLDTADNSPLHF. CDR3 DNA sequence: TGTGCTAGCAGCTTAGATACAGCCGATAATTCACCCCTCCACTTT.

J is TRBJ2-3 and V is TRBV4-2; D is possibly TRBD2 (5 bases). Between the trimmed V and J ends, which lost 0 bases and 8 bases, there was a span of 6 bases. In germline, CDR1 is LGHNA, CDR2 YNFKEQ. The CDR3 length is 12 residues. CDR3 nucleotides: TGTGCCAGCAGCCAAGATCGGGGTACGCAGTATTTT. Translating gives CASSQDRGTQYF.

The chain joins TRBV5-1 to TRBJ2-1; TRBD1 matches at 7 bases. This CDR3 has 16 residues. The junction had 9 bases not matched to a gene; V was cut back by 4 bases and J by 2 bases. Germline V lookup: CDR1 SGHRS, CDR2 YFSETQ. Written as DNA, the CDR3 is TGCGCCAGCAGCCCTTGGGGAGACAGGGCCTACAATGAGCAGTTCTTC. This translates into CASSPWGDRAYNEQFF.

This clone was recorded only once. The CDR3 bases are TGTGCCAGCAGTTTAATCCCAATTAATCGGGGCTCTGGAAACACCATATATTTT. As protein: CASSLIPINRGSGNTIYF. This chain links TRBV27 with TRBJ1-3; D is uncertain. V lost 2 bases and J 0 bases, leaving 17 bases between the germline ends. The CDR3 runs to 18 residues. Per germline, CDR1 MNHEY and CDR2 SMNVEV (reference sequence).

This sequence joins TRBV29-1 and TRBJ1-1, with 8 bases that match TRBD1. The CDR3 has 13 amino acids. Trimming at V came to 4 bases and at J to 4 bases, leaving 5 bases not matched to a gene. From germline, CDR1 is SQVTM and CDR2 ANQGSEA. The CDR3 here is CSVVEQGGTEAFF. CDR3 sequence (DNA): TGCAGCGTTGTGGAACAGGGGGGCACTGAAGCTTTCTTT.

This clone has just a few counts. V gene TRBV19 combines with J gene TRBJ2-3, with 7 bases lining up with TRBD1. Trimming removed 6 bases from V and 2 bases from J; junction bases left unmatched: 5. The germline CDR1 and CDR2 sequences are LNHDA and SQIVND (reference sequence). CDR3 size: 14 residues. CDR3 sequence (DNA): TGTGCCAGTAGGAAACAGGGGAACACAGATACGCAGTATTTT. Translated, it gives CASRKQGNTDTQYF.